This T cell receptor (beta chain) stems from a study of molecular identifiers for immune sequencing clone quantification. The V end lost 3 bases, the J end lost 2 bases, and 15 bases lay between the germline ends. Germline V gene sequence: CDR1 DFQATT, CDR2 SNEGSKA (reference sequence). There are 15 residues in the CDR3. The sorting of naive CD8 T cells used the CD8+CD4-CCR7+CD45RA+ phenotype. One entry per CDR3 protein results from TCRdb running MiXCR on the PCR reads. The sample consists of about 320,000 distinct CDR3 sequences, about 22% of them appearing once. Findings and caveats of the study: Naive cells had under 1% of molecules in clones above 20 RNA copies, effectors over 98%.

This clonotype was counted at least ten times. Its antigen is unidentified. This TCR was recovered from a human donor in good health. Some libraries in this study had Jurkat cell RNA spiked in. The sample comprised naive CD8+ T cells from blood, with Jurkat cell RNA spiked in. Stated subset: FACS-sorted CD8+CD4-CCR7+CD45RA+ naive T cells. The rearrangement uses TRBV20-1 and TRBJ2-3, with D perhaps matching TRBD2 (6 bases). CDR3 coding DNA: TGCAGTGCTAGGCGGGGAGAACCTACCACAGATACGCAGTATTTT. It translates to CSARRGEPTTDTQYF.